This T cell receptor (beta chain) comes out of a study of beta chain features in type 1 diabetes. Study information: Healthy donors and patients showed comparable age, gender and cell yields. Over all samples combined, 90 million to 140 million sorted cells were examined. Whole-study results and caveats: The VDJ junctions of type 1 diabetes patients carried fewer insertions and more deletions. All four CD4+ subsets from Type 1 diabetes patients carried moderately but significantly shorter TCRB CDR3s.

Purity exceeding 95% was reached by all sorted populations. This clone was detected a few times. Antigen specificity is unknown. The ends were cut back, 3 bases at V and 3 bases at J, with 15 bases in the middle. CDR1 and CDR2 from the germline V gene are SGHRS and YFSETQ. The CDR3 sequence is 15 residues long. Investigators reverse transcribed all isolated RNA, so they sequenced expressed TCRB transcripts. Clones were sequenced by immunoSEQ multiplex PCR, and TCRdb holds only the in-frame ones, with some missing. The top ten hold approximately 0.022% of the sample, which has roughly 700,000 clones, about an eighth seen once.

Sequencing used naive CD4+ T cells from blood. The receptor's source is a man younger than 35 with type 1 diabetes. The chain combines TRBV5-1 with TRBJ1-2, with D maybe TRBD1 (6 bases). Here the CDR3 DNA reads TGCGCCAGCAGCTCCGGGGGGCGTAAGGACTATGGCTACACCTTC. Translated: CASSSGGRKDYGYTF.